These T cell receptor beta chains were read from a single sample in a study of OX40 agonist ivuxolimab in advanced cancers. This table comes from immunoSEQ multiplex PCR, and its TCRdb copy is limited to in-frame clones, with some not included. The sample has approximately 20,000 clones; 77% are singletons. The source was CD4+ or CD8+ T cells sorted from blood, collected in a trial of the OX40 agonist ivuxolimab. These receptors were taken from an adult with an advanced solid tumor such as melanoma, head and neck, liver or kidney cancer. Each CDR3 is given with its conserved first and last residue. A D gene is named only where the DNA matches it firmly. Size tells how often a clone was seen (once, few, many) or the class of an expanded clone, and some rows leave it out.

abundance	v_gene	j_gene	d_gene	CDR3aa	CDR3nt
NA	TRBV7-9	TRBJ1-1	TRBD1	CASSPDRVDPEAFF	TGTGCCAGCAGCCCCGACAGGGTGGATCCTGAAGCTTTCTTT
NA	TRBV4-1	TRBJ2-5	NA	CASSQEIRQETQYF	TGCGCCAGCAGCCAAGAAATCAGACAAGAGACCCAGTACTTC
once	TRBV2	TRBJ2-5	NA	CASRSGEQTQYF	TGTGCCAGCAGGTCTGGGGAACAGACCCAGTACTTC
NA	TRBV2	TRBJ1-4	NA	CASSEGLGRGSRNEKLFF	TGTGCCAGCAGTGAAGGTTTGGGGCGGGGGTCTCGTAATGAAAAACTGTTTTTT
NA	TRBV19	TRBJ2-3	TRBD2	CASGTMRGTDTQYF	TGTGCCAGTGGGACGATGCGGGGGACAGATACGCAGTATTTT
NA	TRBV6-5	TRBJ2-1	TRBD1	CASSRQGPYNEQFF	TGTGCCAGCAGCAGACAGGGACCCTACAATGAGCAGTTCTTC
once	TRBV7-2	TRBJ1-5	NA	CASSVAPVGNQPQHF	TGTGCCAGCAGCGTGGCTCCGGTTGGCAATCAGCCCCAGCATTTT
NA	TRBV27	TRBJ2-2	TRBD1	CASSLSGTGGYTGELFF	TGTGCCAGCAGTTTATCGGGGACAGGGGGCTACACCGGGGAGCTGTTTTTT
once	TRBV11-2	TRBJ2-5	TRBD2	CASSLPGLAETQYF	TGTGCCAGCAGCTTACCGGGACTAGCGGAGACCCAGTACTTC
once	TRBV11-1	TRBJ2-3	NA	CVAGGQDTQYF	TGTGTCGCCGGGGGTCAAGATACGCAGTATTTT
NA	TRBV6-6	TRBJ2-7	TRBD1	CASSYITGTGGEQYF	TGTGCCAGCAGTTACATAACCGGGACAGGGGGCGAGCAGTACTTC
NA	TRBV13	TRBJ2-7	NA	CASSMQGRDEQYF	TGTGCCAGCAGCATGCAGGGGCGTGACGAGCAGTACTTC
NA	TRBV14	TRBJ1-2	TRBD1	CASSPGQGPNYGYTF	TGTGCCAGCAGCCCCGGACAGGGTCCGAACTATGGCTACACCTTC
NA	TRBV7-2	TRBJ2-6	NA	CASSSPLDSSGANVLTF	TGTGCCAGCAGCTCACCCTTGGACAGCTCTGGGGCCAACGTCCTGACTTTC
NA	TRBV7-9	TRBJ2-5	NA	CASSDAQETQYF	TGTGCCAGCAGCGACGCGCAAGAGACCCAGTACTTC
few	TRBV28	TRBJ2-7	TRBD2	CASSWVEGRELAGAYEQYF	TGTGCCAGCAGTTGGGTCGAGGGCAGGGAACTAGCGGGGGCCTACGAGCAGTACTTC
NA	TRBV11-1	TRBJ2-1	TRBD2	CASSLGLAGANEQFF	TGTGCCAGCAGCCTGGGACTAGCGGGGGCAAATGAGCAGTTCTTC
NA	TRBV4-2	TRBJ2-5	TRBD2	CASSQDQTSRETQYF	TGTGCCAGCAGCCAAGATCAGACTAGCAGAGAGACCCAGTACTTC
few	TRBV6-5	TRBJ1-1	NA	CASSAGLLNTEAFF	TGTGCCAGCAGTGCGGGACTCCTGAACACTGAAGCTTTCTTT
NA	TRBV6-5	TRBJ1-1	NA	CASSNGRNTEAFF	TGTGCCAGCAGTAATGGAAGGAACACTGAAGCTTTCTTT
NA	TRBV19	TRBJ1-2	TRBD1	CASRGGSTRPNYGYTF	TGTGCCAGTAGAGGGGGCTCCACGAGGCCTAACTATGGCTACACCTTC
once	TRBV4-1	TRBJ2-2	NA	CASSQEFPQEGTGELFF	TGCGCCAGCAGCCAAGAGTTCCCCCAGGAGGGCACCGGGGAGCTGTTTTTT
NA	TRBV27	TRBJ1-1	NA	CASSLTEGRTEAFF	TGTGCCAGCAGTTTAACCGAAGGCCGGACTGAAGCTTTCTTT
NA	TRBV13	TRBJ2-2	NA	CASSGGPNTGELFF	TGTGCCAGCTCTGGGGGCCCTAACACCGGGGAGCTGTTTTTT
NA	TRBV6-6	TRBJ1-1	NA	CASSGHQNTEAFF	TGTGCCAGCAGTGGGCACCAGAACACTGAAGCTTTCTTT
few	TRBV10-3	TRBJ2-3	NA	CAISDATGWSTDTQYF	TGTGCCATCAGTGATGCGACAGGATGGAGCACAGATACGCAGTATTTT
NA	TRBV4-3	TRBJ1-1	NA	CASSQDRGANTEAFF	TGCGCCAGCAGCCAAGACCGGGGGGCAAACACTGAAGCTTTCTTT
NA	TRBV20-1	TRBJ2-5	TRBD2	CSAKSGAQYF	TGCAGTGCAAAGAGCGGGGCCCAGTACTTC
NA	TRBV4-2	TRBJ1-1	NA	CASSPGLNTEAFF	TGTGCCAGCAGCCCCGGTTTGAACACTGAAGCTTTCTTT
NA	TRBV2	TRBJ2-7	NA	CASTPDGVSYEQYF	TGTGCCAGCACACCGGACGGCGTATCCTACGAGCAGTACTTC
NA	TRBV10-2	TRBJ1-3	NA	CASSESGGNTIYF	TGCGCCAGCAGTGAATCGGGGGGAAACACCATATATTTT
NA	TRBV19	TRBJ2-1	TRBD2	CASSISGTSGGSYNEQFF	TGTGCCAGTAGTATCTCGGGGACTAGCGGGGGGTCCTACAATGAGCAGTTCTTC